This TCR beta chain is from a study of CD8+ T cells in alopecia areata. Study-wide background: Oral tofacitinib, 5 to 10 mg twice daily, was given in an open-label trial.

Treatment noted: oral pan-JAK inhibitor, 5-10 mg twice daily. This CDR3 comprises 14 residues. CDR1 and CDR2 from the germline V gene are SNHLY and FYNNEI. Trimming removed 4 bases from V and 6 bases from J; junction bases left unmatched: 4. This clone has just one count. In each case, RNA was isolated and then reverse transcribed into cDNA as the sequencing template. The method was immunoSEQ multiplex PCR; TCRdb's version includes in-frame clones alone and lacks a portion of them. The sample lists roughly 180,000 clones; approximately 60% were seen once. V gene TRBV2 combines with J gene TRBJ2-1, with 9 bases identical to TRBD2. The sample was CD4+ T cells sorted from blood, taken at week 4, from a patient treated with tofacitinib. This sequence originates from a human donor with alopecia areata. DNA of the CDR3: TGTGCCAGCAGTGGGGTAGCGGGGGTCAATGAGCAGTTCTTC. It translates to CASSGVAGVNEQFF.